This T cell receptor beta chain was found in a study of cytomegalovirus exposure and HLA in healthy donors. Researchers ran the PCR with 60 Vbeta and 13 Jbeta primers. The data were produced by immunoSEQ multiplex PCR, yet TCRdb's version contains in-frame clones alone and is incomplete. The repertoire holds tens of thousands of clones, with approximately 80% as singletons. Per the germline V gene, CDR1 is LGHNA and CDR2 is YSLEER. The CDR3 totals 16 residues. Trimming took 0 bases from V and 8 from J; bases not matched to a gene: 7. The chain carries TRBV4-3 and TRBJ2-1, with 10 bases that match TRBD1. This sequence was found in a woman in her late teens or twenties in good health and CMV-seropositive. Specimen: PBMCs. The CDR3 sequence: CASSQEWGDRGHEQFF. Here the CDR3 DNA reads TGCGCCAGCAGCCAAGAGTGGGGGGACAGGGGTCATGAGCAGTTCTTC.